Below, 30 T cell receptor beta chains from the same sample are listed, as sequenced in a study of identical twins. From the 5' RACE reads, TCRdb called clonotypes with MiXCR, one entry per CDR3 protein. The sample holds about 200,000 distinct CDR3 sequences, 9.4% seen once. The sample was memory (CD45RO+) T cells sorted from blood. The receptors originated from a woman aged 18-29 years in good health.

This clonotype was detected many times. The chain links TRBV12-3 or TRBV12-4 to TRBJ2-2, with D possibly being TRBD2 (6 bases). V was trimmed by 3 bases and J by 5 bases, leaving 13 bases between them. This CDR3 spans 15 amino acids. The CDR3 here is CASSFRGSGTGELFF. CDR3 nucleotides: TGTGCCAGCAGTTTCCGGGGGTCGGGAACCGGGGAGCTGTTTTTT.

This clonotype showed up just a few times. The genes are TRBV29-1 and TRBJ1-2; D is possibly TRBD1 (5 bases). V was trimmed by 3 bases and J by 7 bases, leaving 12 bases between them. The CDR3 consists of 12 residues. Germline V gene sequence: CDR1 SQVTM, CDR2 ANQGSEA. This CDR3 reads CSVDVSGVGYTF. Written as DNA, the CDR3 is TGCAGCGTTGATGTTTCGGGGGTTGGCTACACCTTC.

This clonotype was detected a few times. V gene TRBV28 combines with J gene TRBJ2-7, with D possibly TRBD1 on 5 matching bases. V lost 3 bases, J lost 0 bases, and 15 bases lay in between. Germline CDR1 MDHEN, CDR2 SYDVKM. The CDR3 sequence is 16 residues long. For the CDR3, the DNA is TGTGCCAGCAGTTTGGAGAAGGGGCTTCCCTCCTACGAGCAGTACTTC. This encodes CASSLEKGLPSYEQYF.

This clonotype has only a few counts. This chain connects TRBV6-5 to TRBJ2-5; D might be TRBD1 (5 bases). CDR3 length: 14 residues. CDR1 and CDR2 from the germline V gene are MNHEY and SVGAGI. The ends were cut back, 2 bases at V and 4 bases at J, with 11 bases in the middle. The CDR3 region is CASSYGRRGETQYF. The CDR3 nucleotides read TGTGCCAGCAGTTACGGGCGAAGGGGAGAGACCCAGTACTTC.

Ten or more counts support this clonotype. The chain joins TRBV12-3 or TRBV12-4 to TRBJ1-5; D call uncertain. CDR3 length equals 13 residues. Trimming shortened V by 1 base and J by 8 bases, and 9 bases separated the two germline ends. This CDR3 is CASSLVGSEPQHF. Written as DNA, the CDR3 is TGTGCCAGCAGTTTAGTAGGGTCAGAGCCCCAGCATTTT.

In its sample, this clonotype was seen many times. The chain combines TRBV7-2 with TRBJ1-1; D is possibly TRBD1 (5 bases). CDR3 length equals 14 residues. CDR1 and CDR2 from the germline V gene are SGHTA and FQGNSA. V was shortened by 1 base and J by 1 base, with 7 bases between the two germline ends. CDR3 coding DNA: TGTGCCAGCAGCTTAGGCAGGGCGAACACTGAAGCTTTCTTT. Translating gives CASSLGRANTEAFF.

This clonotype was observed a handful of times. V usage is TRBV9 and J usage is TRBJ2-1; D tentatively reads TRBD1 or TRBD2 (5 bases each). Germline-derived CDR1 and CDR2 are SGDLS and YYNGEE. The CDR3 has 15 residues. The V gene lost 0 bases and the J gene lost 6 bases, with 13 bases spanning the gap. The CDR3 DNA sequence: TGTGCCAGCAGCGTAGTTTCGGGACGAGTCAATGAGCAGTTCTTC. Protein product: CASSVVSGRVNEQFF.

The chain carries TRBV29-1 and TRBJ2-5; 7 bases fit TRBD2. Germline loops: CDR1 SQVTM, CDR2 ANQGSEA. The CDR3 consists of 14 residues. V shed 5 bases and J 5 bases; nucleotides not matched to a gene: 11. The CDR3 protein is CSVSDSGYGETQYF. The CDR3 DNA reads TGCAGCGTTTCAGATAGCGGGTACGGCGAGACCCAGTACTTC.

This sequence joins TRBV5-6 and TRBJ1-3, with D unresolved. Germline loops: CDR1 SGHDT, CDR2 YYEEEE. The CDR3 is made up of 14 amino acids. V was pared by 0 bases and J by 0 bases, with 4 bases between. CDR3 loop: CASSLVSSGNTIYF. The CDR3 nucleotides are TGTGCCAGCAGCTTGGTGAGCTCTGGAAACACCATATATTTT.

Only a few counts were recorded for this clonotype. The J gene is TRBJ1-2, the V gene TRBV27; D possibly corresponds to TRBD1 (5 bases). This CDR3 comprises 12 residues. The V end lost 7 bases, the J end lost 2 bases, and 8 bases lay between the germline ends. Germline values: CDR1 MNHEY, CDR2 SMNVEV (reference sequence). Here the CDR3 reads CASIDRNYGYTF. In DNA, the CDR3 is TGTGCCAGCATCGACAGAAACTATGGCTACACCTTC.

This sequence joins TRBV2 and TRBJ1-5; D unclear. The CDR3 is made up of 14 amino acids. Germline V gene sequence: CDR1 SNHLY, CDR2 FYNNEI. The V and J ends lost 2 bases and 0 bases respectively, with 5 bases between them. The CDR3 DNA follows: TGTGCCAGCAGTGAAATACATAGCAATCAGCCCCAGCATTTT. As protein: CASSEIHSNQPQHF.

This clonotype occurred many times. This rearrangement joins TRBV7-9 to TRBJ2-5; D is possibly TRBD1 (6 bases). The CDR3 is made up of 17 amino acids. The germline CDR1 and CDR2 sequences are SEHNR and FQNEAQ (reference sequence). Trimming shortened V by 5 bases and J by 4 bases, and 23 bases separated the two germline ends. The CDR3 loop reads CASSRGNQGNVRETQYF. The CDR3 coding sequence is TGTGCCAGCAGCAGGGGGAATCAGGGGAATGTTCGAGAGACCCAGTACTTC.

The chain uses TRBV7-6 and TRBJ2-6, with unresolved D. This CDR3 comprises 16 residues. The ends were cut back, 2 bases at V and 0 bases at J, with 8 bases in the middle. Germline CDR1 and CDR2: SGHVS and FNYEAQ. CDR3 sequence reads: CASSLWVHSGANVLTF. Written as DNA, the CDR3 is TGTGCCAGCAGCTTATGGGTTCACTCTGGGGCCAACGTCCTGACTTTC.

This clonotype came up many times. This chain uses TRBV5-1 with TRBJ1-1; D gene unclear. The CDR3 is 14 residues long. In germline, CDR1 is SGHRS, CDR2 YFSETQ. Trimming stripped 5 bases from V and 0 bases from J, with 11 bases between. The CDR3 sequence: CASRSHGMNTEAFF. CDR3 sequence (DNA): TGCGCCAGCAGGTCGCACGGGATGAACACTGAAGCTTTCTTT.

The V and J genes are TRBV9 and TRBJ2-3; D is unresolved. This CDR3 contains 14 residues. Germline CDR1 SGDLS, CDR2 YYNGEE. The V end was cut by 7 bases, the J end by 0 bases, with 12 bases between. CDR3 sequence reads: CASSVFSSTDTQYF. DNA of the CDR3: TGTGCCAGCTCGGTCTTCTCTAGCACAGATACGCAGTATTTT.

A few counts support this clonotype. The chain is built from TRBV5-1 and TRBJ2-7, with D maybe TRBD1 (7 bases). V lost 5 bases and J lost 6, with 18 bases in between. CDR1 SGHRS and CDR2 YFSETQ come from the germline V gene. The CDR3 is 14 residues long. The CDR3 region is CASSLEGAGGEQYF. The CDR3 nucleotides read TGCGCCAGCAGTCTGGAGGGGGCTGGGGGCGAGCAGTACTTC.

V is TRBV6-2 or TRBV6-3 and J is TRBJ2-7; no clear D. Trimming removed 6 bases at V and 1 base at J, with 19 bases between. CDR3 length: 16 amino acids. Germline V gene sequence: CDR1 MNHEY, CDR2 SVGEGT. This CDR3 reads CASSLSYGSPSYEQYF. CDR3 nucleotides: TGTGCCAGCAGCCTCAGCTATGGCTCTCCATCCTACGAGCAGTACTTC.

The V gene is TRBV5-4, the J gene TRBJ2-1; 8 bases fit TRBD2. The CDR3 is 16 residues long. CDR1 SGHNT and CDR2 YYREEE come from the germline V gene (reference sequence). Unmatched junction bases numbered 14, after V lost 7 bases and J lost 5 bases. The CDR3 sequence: CASFILGAGGHNEQFF. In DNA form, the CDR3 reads TGTGCCAGCTTTATCCTCGGGGCGGGAGGTCACAATGAGCAGTTCTTC.

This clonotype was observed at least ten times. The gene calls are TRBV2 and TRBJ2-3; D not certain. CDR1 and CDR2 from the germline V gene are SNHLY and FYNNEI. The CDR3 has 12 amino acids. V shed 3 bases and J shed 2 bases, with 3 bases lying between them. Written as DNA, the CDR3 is TGTGCCAGCAGTGACGACACAGATACGCAGTATTTT. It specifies CASSDDTDTQYF.

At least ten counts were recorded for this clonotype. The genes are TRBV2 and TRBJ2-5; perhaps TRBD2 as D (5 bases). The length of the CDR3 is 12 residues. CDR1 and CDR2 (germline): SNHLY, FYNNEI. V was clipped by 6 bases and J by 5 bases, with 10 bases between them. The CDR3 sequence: CASRLGAETQYF. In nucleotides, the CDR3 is TGTGCCAGCAGATTGGGAGCGGAGACCCAGTACTTC.

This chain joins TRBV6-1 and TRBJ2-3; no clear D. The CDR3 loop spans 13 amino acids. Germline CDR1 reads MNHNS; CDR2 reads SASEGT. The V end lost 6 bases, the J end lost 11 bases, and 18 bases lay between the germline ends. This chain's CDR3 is CASSQTLTLGQYF. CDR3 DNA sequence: TGTGCCAGCAGCCAAACCCTCACCCTAGGGCAGTATTTT.

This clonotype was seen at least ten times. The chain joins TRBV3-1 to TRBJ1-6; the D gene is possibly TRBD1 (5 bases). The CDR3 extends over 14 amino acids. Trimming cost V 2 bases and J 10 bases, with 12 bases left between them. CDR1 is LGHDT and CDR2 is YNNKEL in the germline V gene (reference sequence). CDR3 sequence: CASSQKGGGSPLHF. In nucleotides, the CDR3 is TGTGCCAGCAGCCAAAAGGGTGGGGGGTCACCCCTCCACTTT. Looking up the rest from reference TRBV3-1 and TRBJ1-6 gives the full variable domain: DTAVSQTPKYLVTQMGNDKSIKCEQNLGHDTMYWYKQDSKKFLKIMFSYNNKELIINETVPNRFSPKSPDKAHLNLHINSLELGDSAVYFCASSQKGGGSPLHFGNGTRLTVT.

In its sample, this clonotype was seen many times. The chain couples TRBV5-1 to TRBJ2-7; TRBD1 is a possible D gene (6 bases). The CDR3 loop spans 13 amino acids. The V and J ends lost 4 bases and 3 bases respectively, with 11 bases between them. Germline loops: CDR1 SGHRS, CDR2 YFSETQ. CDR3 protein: CASSATGDYEQYF. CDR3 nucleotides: TGCGCCAGCAGCGCGACAGGAGACTACGAGCAGTACTTC. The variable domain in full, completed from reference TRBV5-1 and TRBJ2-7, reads KAGVTQTPRYLIKTRGQQVTLSCSPISGHRSVSWYQQTPGQGLQFLFEYFSETQRNKGNFPGRFSGRQFSNSRSEMNVSTLELGDSALYLCASSATGDYEQYFGPGTRLTVT.

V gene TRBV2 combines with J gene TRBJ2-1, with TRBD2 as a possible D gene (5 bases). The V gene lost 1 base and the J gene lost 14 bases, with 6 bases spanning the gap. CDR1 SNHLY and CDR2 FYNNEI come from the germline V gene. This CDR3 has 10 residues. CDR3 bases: TGTGCCAGCAGTGAAGGGCGGGAGTTCTTC. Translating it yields CASSEGREFF.

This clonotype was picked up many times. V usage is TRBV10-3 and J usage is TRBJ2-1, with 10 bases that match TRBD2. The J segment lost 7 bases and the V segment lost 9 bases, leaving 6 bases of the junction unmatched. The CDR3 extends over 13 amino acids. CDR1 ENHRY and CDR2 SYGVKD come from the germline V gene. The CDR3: CAIGTSETNEQFF. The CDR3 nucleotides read TGTGCCATAGGGACTAGCGAAACTAATGAGCAGTTCTTC.

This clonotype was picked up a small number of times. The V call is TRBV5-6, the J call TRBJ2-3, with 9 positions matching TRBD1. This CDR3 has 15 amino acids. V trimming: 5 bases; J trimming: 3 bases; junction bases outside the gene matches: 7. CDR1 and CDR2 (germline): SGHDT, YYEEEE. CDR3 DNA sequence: TGTGCCAGCAGACGAGGGACAGGGTTGACAGATACGCAGTATTTT. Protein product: CASRRGTGLTDTQYF.

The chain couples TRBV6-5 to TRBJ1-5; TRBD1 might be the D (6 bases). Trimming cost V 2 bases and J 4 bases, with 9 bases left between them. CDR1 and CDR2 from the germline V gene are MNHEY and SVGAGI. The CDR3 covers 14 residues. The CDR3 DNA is TGTGCCAGCAGTTACGGGGGGCAGAATCAGCCCCAGCATTTT. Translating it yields CASSYGGQNQPQHF.

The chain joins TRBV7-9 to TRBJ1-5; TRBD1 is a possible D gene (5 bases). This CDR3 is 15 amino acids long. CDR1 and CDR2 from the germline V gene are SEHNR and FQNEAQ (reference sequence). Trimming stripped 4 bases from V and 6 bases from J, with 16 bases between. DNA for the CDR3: TGTGCCAGCAGCTCCACAGGTGATAGGGGTCAGCCCCAGCATTTT. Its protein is CASSSTGDRGQPQHF.

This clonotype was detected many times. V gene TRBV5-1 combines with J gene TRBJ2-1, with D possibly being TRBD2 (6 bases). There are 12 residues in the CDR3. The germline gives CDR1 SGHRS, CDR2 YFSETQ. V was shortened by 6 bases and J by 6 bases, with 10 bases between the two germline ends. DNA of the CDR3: TGCGCCAGCAAGTGGCGGGGCAATGAGCAGTTCTTC. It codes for CASKWRGNEQFF.

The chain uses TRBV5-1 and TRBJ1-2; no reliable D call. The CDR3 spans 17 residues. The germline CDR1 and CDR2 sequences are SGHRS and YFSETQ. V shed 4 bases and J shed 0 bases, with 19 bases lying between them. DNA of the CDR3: TGCGCCAGCAGCCCGACTCATTCGCAACAACCTAACTATGGCTACACCTTC. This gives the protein CASSPTHSQQPNYGYTF.